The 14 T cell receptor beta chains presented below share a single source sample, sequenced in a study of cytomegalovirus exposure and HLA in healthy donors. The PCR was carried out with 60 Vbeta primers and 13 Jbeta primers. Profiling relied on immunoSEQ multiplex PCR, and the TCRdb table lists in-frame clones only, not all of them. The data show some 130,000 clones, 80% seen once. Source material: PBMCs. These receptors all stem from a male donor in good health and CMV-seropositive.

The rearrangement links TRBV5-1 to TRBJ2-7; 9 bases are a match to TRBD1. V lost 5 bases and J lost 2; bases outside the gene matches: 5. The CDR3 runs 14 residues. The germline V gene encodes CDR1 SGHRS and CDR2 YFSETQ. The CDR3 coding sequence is TGCGCCAGCAGTAAGAGGGACAGGGCCTACGAGCAGTACTTC. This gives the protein CASSKRDRAYEQYF.

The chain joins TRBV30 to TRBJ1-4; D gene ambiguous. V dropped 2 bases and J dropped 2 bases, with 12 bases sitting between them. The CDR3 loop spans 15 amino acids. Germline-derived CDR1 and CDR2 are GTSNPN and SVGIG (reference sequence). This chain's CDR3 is CAWSPRGATNEKLFF. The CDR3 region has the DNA TGTGCCTGGAGTCCCCGGGGAGCGACTAATGAAAAACTGTTTTTT.

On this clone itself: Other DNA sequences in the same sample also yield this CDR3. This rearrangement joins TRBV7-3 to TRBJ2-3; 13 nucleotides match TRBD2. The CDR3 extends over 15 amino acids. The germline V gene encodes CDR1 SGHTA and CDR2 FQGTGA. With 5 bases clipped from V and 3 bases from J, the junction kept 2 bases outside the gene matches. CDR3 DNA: TGTGCCAGCAGCATACTAGCGGGGGGGACAGATACGCAGTATTTT. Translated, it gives CASSILAGGTDTQYF.

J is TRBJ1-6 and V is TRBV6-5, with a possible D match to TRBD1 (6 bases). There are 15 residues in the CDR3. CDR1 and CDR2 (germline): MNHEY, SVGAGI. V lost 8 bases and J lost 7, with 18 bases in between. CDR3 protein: CASEMTARGNSPLHF. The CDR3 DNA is TGTGCCAGCGAGATGACAGCTAGGGGGAATTCACCCCTCCACTTT.

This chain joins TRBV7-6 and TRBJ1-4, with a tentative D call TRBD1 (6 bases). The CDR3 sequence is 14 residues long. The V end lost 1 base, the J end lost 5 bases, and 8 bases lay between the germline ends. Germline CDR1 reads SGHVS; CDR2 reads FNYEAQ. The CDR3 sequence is CASSLGTVNEKLFF. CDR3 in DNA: TGTGCCAGCAGCTTAGGGACAGTAAATGAAAAACTGTTTTTT.

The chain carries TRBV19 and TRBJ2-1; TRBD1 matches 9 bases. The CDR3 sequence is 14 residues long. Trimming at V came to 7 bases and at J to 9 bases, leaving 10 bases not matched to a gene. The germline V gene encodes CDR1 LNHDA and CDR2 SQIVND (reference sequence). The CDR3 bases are TGTGCCAGTACCGGGACAGGGCGCCGGGGTGAGCAGTTCTTC. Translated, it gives CASTGTGRRGEQFF.

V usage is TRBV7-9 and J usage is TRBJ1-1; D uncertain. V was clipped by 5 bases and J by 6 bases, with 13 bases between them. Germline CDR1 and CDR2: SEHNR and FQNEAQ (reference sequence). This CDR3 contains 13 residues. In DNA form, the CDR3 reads TGTGCCAGCAGCGTTGAACCTCAGGCTGAAGCTTTCTTT. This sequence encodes CASSVEPQAEAFF. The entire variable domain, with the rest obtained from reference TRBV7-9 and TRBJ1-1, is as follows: DTGVSQNPRHKITKRGQNVTFRCDPISEHNRLYWYRQTLGQGPEFLTYFQNEAQLEKSRLLSDRFSAERPKGSFSTLEIQRTEQGDSAMYLCASSVEPQAEAFFGQGTRLTVV.

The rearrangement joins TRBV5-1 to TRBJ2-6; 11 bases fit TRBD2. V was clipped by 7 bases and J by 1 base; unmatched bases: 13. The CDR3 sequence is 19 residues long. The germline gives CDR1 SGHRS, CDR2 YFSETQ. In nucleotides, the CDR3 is TGCGCCAGCGGCAAGGTCCTAGCGGGGGGTATGTCTGGGGCCAACGTCCTGACTTTC. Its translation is CASGKVLAGGMSGANVLTF.

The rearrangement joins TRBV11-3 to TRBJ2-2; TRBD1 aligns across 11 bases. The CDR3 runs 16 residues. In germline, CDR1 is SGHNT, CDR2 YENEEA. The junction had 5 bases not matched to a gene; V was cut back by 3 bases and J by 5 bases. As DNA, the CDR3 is TGTGCCAGCAGCTTGGACAGGGGGCAACTGACCGGGGAGCTGTTTTTT. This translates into CASSLDRGQLTGELFF.

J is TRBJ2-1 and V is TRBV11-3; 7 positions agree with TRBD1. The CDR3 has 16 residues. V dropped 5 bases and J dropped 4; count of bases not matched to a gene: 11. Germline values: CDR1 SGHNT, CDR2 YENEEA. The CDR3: CASSPKGAHSYNEQFF. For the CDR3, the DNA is TGTGCCAGCAGCCCCAAGGGGGCGCACTCTTACAATGAGCAGTTCTTC.

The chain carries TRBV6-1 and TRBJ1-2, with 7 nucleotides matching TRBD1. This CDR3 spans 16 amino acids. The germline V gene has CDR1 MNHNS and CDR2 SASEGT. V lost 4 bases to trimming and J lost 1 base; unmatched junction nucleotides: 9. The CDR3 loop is CASSAKYRGLNYGYTF. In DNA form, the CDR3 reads TGTGCCAGCAGTGCCAAGTACAGGGGACTTAACTATGGCTACACCTTC.

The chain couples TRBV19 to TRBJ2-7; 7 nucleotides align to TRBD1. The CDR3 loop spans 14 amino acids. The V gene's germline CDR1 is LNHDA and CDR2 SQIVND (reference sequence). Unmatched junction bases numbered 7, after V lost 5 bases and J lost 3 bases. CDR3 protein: CASSFGTAVYEQYF. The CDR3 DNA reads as TGTGCCAGTAGTTTCGGGACAGCGGTCTACGAGCAGTACTTC.

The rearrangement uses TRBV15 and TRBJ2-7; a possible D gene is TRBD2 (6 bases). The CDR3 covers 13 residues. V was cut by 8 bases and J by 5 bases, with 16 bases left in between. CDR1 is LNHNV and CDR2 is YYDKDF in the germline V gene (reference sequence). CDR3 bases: TGTGCCACCGGGCAGGGCAGGGAGGACGAGCAGTACTTC. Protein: CATGQGREDEQYF.

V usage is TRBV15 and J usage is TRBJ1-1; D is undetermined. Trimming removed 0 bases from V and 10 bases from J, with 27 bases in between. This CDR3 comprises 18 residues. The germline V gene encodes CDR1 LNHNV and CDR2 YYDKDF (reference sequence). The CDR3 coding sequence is TGTGCCACCAGCAGAGATTATAGGTCAGAGGGTCGGACCGTGGGAGCTTTCTTT. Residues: CATSRDYRSEGRTVGAFF.